This passage covers 28 T cell receptor beta chains from one sample sequenced in a study of cytomegalovirus exposure and HLA in healthy donors. Only in-frame clones appear in the TCRdb table, and some are missing; sequencing was by immunoSEQ multiplex PCR. Found here are tens of thousands of clones, approximately 94% of them singletons; the top ten hold roughly 1.4%. Sample: PBMCs. These receptor sequences come from a man aged 18-30 years in good health and CMV-seropositive.

The chain is built from TRBV4-1 and TRBJ2-3; 10 nucleotides agree with TRBD1. The trim removed 0 bases at V and 1 base at J, leaving 10 bases unmatched. Germline V gene data show CDR1 as MGHRA and CDR2 as YSYEKL. The CDR3 loop spans 19 amino acids. The CDR3 sequence: CASSQDPHRDRGGTDTQYF. The CDR3 DNA reads as TGCGCCAGCAGCCAAGATCCTCACCGGGACAGGGGCGGCACAGATACGCAGTATTTT.

V and J are TRBV7-7 and TRBJ2-5; 7 bases are a match to TRBD2. CDR3 size: 12 residues. J was trimmed by 4 bases and V by 8 bases; bases with no gene match: 4. In germline, CDR1 is SSHAT, CDR2 FNYEAQ (reference sequence). Written as DNA, the CDR3 is TGTGCCAGCGGGGGGGGAGGAGAGACCCAGTACTTC. This gives the protein CASGGGGETQYF.

In DNA form, the CDR3 reads TGCGCCAGCAGTCGAACAGCCTACGAGCAGTACTTC. This gives the protein CASSRTAYEQYF. This sequence joins TRBV5-1 and TRBJ2-7; D is unclear. V dropped 5 bases and J dropped 2 bases, with 8 bases sitting between them. CDR1 is SGHRS, CDR2 YFSETQ, per germline. This CDR3 has 12 residues.

The chain couples TRBV19 to TRBJ1-2, with no clear D. From germline, CDR1 is LNHDA and CDR2 SQIVND (reference sequence). V was trimmed by 3 bases and J by 4 bases, leaving 12 bases between them. CDR3 size: 14 residues. CDR3 sequence (DNA): TGTGCCAGTAGTATTCTTCCAGTTACCTATGGCTACACCTTC. Translated: CASSILPVTYGYTF.

This clone has just one count. This sequence joins TRBV6-1 and TRBJ1-2, with D tentatively TRBD1 (5 bases). This CDR3 spans 14 amino acids. The germline V gene encodes CDR1 MNHNS and CDR2 SASEGT. The germline V and J ends were trimmed by 2 bases and 5 bases, with 12 bases remaining between them. The CDR3 reads CASSENAGIYGYTF. In DNA form, the CDR3 reads TGTGCCAGCAGTGAAAATGCAGGGATTTATGGCTACACCTTC.

The chain has TRBV9 and TRBJ1-1, with TRBD1 matching 7 bases. Unmatched junction bases numbered 10, after V lost 3 bases and J lost 8 bases. The germline gives CDR1 SGDLS, CDR2 YYNGEE. This CDR3 has 14 amino acids. CDR3 in DNA: TGTGCCAGCAGCGGTCCAGGGGGGAGTGGCGAAGCTTTCTTT. Encoded protein: CASSGPGGSGEAFF. The full variable domain, its missing parts supplied by reference TRBV9 and TRBJ1-1, is DSGVTQTPKHLITATGQRVTLRCSPRSGDLSVYWYQQSLDQGLQFLIQYYNGEERAKGNILERFSAQQFPDLHSELNLSSLELGDSALYFCASSGPGGSGEAFFGQGTRLTVV.

J is TRBJ2-2 and V is TRBV7-6; TRBD1 is a possible D gene (6 bases). Germline V CDR1 and CDR2: SGHVS, FNYEAQ. Trimming stripped 0 bases from V and 6 bases from J, with 20 bases between. The CDR3 covers 18 residues. The CDR3, as DNA: TGTGCCAGCAGCTTAGCAAACAGGGCCGAAGTTTATTCCGGGGAGCTGTTTTTT. This sequence encodes CASSLANRAEVYSGELFF.

This clone was seen a single time. The chain links TRBV9 to TRBJ2-3, with TRBD2 matching 12 bases. This CDR3 has 15 residues. From germline, CDR1 is SGDLS and CDR2 YYNGEE. V lost 6 bases and J lost 4; bases outside the gene matches: 6. This CDR3 is CASTTSGRYSDTQYF. The CDR3 DNA reads TGTGCCAGCACCACTAGCGGGAGGTACTCAGATACGCAGTATTTT.

The chain carries TRBV6-5 and TRBJ2-2, with TRBD1 identical over 8 bases. The CDR3 spans 15 residues. V lost 2 bases and J lost 5; bases outside the gene matches: 4. The germline V gene encodes CDR1 MNHEY and CDR2 SVGAGI. The CDR3 coding sequence is TGTGCCAGCAGTTACCGGACAGGGAGAACCGGGGAGCTGTTTTTT. The encoded protein is CASSYRTGRTGELFF.

V is TRBV6-5 and J is TRBJ1-1, with a possible D match to TRBD1 (6 bases). Trimming removed 4 bases from V and 0 bases from J, with 12 bases in between. This CDR3 is built from 15 residues. In germline, CDR1 is MNHEY, CDR2 SVGAGI. The CDR3 loop reads CASSSGQKMNTEAFF. DNA for the CDR3: TGTGCCAGCAGTTCCGGACAGAAGATGAACACTGAAGCTTTCTTT.

This chain connects TRBV4-2 to TRBJ2-2; 8 bases are shared with TRBD1. Trimming cost V 4 bases and J 5 bases; bases outside gene matches: 6. Germline V gene lookup returns CDR1 LGHNA and CDR2 YNFKEQ. The CDR3 sequence is 15 residues long. This chain's CDR3 is CASSPRTGNTGELFF. The CDR3 DNA sequence: TGTGCCAGCAGCCCCCGGACAGGGAATACCGGGGAGCTGTTTTTT.

V is TRBV5-1 and J is TRBJ2-1; the match to TRBD1 covers 7 bases. V shed 4 bases and J 7 bases; nucleotides not matched to a gene: 8. Per germline, CDR1 SGHRS and CDR2 YFSETQ. This CDR3 is built from 14 residues. The CDR3 is CASSEGQVGNEQFF. In DNA, the CDR3 is TGCGCCAGCAGCGAAGGACAGGTGGGGAATGAGCAGTTCTTC.

This sequence joins TRBV6-1 and TRBJ2-3; the D gene is possibly TRBD2 (7 bases). Germline CDR1 is MNHNS and CDR2 is SASEGT. CDR3 length: 16 residues. V shed 3 bases and J shed 4 bases, with 17 bases lying between them. CDR3 amino acids: CASSDGRGRRADTQYF. The CDR3 coding sequence is TGTGCCAGCAGTGATGGGAGGGGGAGACGCGCAGATACGCAGTATTTT.

The V and J genes are TRBV7-8 and TRBJ1-1; D might be TRBD1 (6 bases). The CDR3 loop spans 13 amino acids. V was pared by 4 bases and J by 6 bases, with 12 bases between. Germline lookup yields CDR1 SGHVS and CDR2 FQNEAQ. This CDR3 reads CASSWDIHSEAFF. The CDR3 coding sequence is TGTGCCAGCAGCTGGGACATTCACTCTGAAGCTTTCTTT.

V and J are TRBV5-1 and TRBJ2-7; D remains ambiguous. The CDR3 loop spans 14 amino acids. Trimming left V 3 bases short and J 6 bases short, with 16 bases between. CDR1 and CDR2 (germline): SGHRS, YFSETQ. The CDR3 coding sequence is TGCGCCAGCAGCTCACGCCCCCCCGGTGGCGAGCAGTACTTC. It translates to CASSSRPPGGEQYF.

The chain combines TRBV5-1 with TRBJ2-5, with 8 bases fitting TRBD1. V was clipped by 0 bases and J by 5 bases; unmatched bases: 9. This CDR3 comprises 16 residues. From germline, CDR1 is SGHRS and CDR2 YFSETQ. In DNA, the CDR3 is TGCGCCAGCAGCTTGGGAGACAGGGGAGTGAGGGAGACCCAGTACTTC. Its protein is CASSLGDRGVRETQYF.

V gene TRBV4-1 combines with J gene TRBJ2-2; D may be TRBD2 (7 bases). V gave up 1 base and J gave up 7 bases, with 13 bases separating them. The CDR3 runs to 15 residues. CDR1 is MGHRA, CDR2 YSYEKL, per germline. As DNA, the CDR3 is TGCGCCAGCAGCCAAGTAGGGGGGAGGGTCGGGGAGCTGTTTTTT. As protein: CASSQVGGRVGELFF.

The rearrangement links TRBV18 to TRBJ1-5; the D gene is possibly TRBD1 (5 bases). Germline assignment: CDR1 KGHSH and CDR2 LQKENI. The CDR3 length is 18 residues. The ends were cut back, 2 bases at V and 0 bases at J, with 17 bases in the middle. The CDR3 spells CASSPNANDRYSNQPQHF. The CDR3 DNA is TGTGCCAGCTCACCAAACGCGAACGACAGATATAGCAATCAGCCCCAGCATTTT.

The rearrangement links TRBV5-1 to TRBJ2-1; 8 bases fit TRBD2. The germline gives CDR1 SGHRS, CDR2 YFSETQ. The length of the CDR3 is 15 residues. With 0 bases clipped from V and 3 bases from J, the junction kept 2 bases outside the gene matches. CDR3 region: CASSLELAGYNEQFF. The CDR3 DNA sequence: TGCGCCAGCAGCTTGGAGCTAGCGGGCTACAATGAGCAGTTCTTC.

J is TRBJ1-1 and V is TRBV2; 10 nucleotides agree with TRBD1. The germline CDR1 and CDR2 sequences are SNHLY and FYNNEI. V was pared by 6 bases and J by 3 bases, with 4 bases of the junction left unmatched. The CDR3 extends over 14 amino acids. CDR3 amino acids: CASSDGQGDTEAFF. DNA for the CDR3: TGTGCCAGCAGCGATGGACAGGGGGACACTGAAGCTTTCTTT.

The gene calls are TRBV10-3 and TRBJ2-3, with a possible D match to TRBD2 (5 bases). The CDR3 loop spans 14 amino acids. Germline V gives CDR1 ENHRY, CDR2 SYGVKD. V was cut by 3 bases and J by 3 bases, with 10 bases left in between. CDR3 in DNA: TGTGCCATCAGTGAAATTAGCGAGACAGATACGCAGTATTTT. It is translated as CAISEISETDTQYF.

The V and J genes are TRBV7-9 and TRBJ1-1; 7 nucleotides match TRBD1. J lost 0 bases, V lost 0 bases, and 10 bases had no gene match. The CDR3 runs to 18 residues. Germline CDR1 SEHNR, CDR2 FQNEAQ (reference sequence). In nucleotides, the CDR3 is TGTGCCAGCAGCTTAGCGGGCAGGGGGTCGGCGATGAACACTGAAGCTTTCTTT. Protein sequence: CASSLAGRGSAMNTEAFF.

The V and J genes are TRBV6-1 and TRBJ1-2; 7 bases are shared with TRBD1. The CDR3 loop spans 15 amino acids. V shed 0 bases, J shed 7 bases, and the junction held 8 bases outside the gene matches. CDR1 and CDR2 from the germline V gene are MNHNS and SASEGT. CDR3 protein: CASSEANRGLGGYTF. CDR3 nucleotide sequence: TGTGCCAGCAGTGAAGCGAACAGGGGATTAGGTGGCTACACCTTC.

The chain couples TRBV11-2 to TRBJ1-3; D gene unclear. The CDR3 consists of 16 residues. Trimming cost V 1 base and J 0 bases, with 10 bases left between them. Germline V gene sequence: CDR1 SGHAT, CDR2 FQNNGV. CDR3 residues: CASSLARTSSGNTIYF. As DNA, the CDR3 is TGTGCCAGCAGCTTAGCCAGGACTAGCTCTGGAAACACCATATATTTT.

V gene TRBV19 combines with J gene TRBJ2-1, with 8 positions matching TRBD1. CDR3 size: 14 residues. The germline V gene has CDR1 LNHDA and CDR2 SQIVND (reference sequence). The V gene end was trimmed by 3 bases and the J gene end by 7 bases; junction bases not matched to a gene: 5. CDR3: CASSMQGALNEQFF. The CDR3 DNA reads TGTGCCAGTAGTATGCAGGGGGCATTGAATGAGCAGTTCTTC.

The chain has TRBV10-3 and TRBJ2-2; 7 bases fit TRBD2. Germline lookup yields CDR1 ENHRY and CDR2 SYGVKD. Germline trimming cut 7 bases from V and 0 bases from J; bases unmatched to any gene: 8. This CDR3 is built from 16 residues. The CDR3 region is CAITERGISNTGELFF. For the CDR3, the DNA is TGTGCCATCACGGAGCGGGGCATCTCGAACACCGGGGAGCTGTTTTTT.

The V gene is TRBV5-1, the J gene TRBJ2-5; TRBD2 might be the D (5 bases). Trimming took off 5 bases at V and 2 bases at J, with 16 bases between the two ends. The V gene's germline CDR1 is SGHRS and CDR2 YFSETQ. This CDR3 comprises 15 residues. CDR3 in amino acids: CASSLAGGAQETQYF. The DNA for the CDR3 is TGCGCCAGCAGTCTGGCGGGTGGTGCGCAAGAGACCCAGTACTTC. Full variable domain (missing parts from reference TRBV5-1 and TRBJ2-5): KAGVTQTPRYLIKTRGQQVTLSCSPISGHRSVSWYQQTPGQGLQFLFEYFSETQRNKGNFPGRFSGRQFSNSRSEMNVSTLELGDSALYLCASSLAGGAQETQYFGPGTRLLVL.

V is TRBV5-1 and J is TRBJ2-5; perhaps TRBD2 as D (5 bases). The CDR3 totals 15 residues. Per the germline V gene, CDR1 is SGHRS and CDR2 is YFSETQ. V gave up 0 bases and J gave up 5 bases, with 14 bases separating them. The CDR3 DNA sequence: TGCGCCAGCAGCTTGGACCTGGGTTGGAGGGAGACCCAGTACTTC. Protein: CASSLDLGWRETQYF.